This passage covers 8 T cell receptor beta chains from one sample sequenced in a study of CD8 T cells in Susac syndrome. Random hexamers primed reverse transcription of about 0.45 to 1 ug RNA. MiXCR, applied by TCRdb to the immunoSEQ multiplex PCR reads, yields one record per CDR3 protein. Of 180,000 or so distinct CDR3 sequences listed, just under 95% are singletons. The source material was CD4+ T cells from PBMCs. These TCRs come from a human donor in good health.

The genes are TRBV2 and TRBJ2-1; D unresolved. The CDR3 has 13 amino acids. The V and J ends lost 8 bases and 8 bases respectively, with 16 bases between them. Germline loops: CDR1 SNHLY, CDR2 FYNNEI. For the CDR3, the DNA is TGTGCCAGCCACTTCGACGCCAACGATGAGCAGTTCTTC. Protein sequence: CASHFDANDEQFF.

The chain carries TRBV7-9 and TRBJ1-1; TRBD1 is a possible D gene (5 bases). This CDR3 is built from 14 residues. Germline values: CDR1 SEHNR, CDR2 FQNEAQ (reference sequence). V lost 5 bases to trimming and J lost 2 bases, with 12 bases between them. CDR3 sequence (DNA): TGTGCCAGCAGCACTGGACGGACAAACACTGAAGCTTTCTTT. Translating it yields CASSTGRTNTEAFF.

This clonotype was detected once. The V gene is TRBV29-1, the J gene TRBJ2-7; TRBD1 might be the D (6 bases). CDR1 SQVTM and CDR2 ANQGSEA come from the germline V gene. The length of the CDR3 is 13 residues. Between the trimmed V and J ends, which lost 7 bases and 4 bases, there was a span of 17 bases. The chain's CDR3 is CSASSRDTYEQYF. The CDR3 coding sequence is TGCAGCGCTTCTTCCCGGGACACTTACGAGCAGTACTTC.

This chain joins TRBV5-1 and TRBJ2-7; tentatively, D is TRBD2 (6 bases). With 4 bases removed from V and 4 bases from J, the gap between germline ends came to 18 bases. From germline, CDR1 is SGHRS and CDR2 YFSETQ. There are 15 residues in the CDR3. The CDR3 reads CASSRGTGDGYEQYF. CDR3 sequence (DNA): TGCGCCAGCAGCCGCGGGACGGGAGACGGGTACGAGCAGTACTTC.

The gene calls are TRBV27 and TRBJ1-1; 8 bases are shared with TRBD1. This CDR3 contains 15 residues. Germline trimming cut 4 bases from V and 5 bases from J; bases unmatched to any gene: 9. The V gene's germline CDR1 is MNHEY and CDR2 SMNVEV (reference sequence). CDR3 nucleotides: TGTGCCAGCAGTTCCCGACAGGGGTTCCAAACTGAAGCTTTCTTT. This translates into CASSSRQGFQTEAFF.

J is TRBJ2-1 and V is TRBV24-1; D remains unclear. This CDR3 spans 14 amino acids. Per germline, CDR1 KGHDR and CDR2 SFDVKD. The V and J ends lost 4 bases and 4 bases respectively, with 10 bases between them. The CDR3 DNA is TGTGCCACCAGTGACCCGAATCAGTACAATGAGCAGTTCTTC. Its protein is CATSDPNQYNEQFF.

The chain links TRBV7-9 to TRBJ2-5; the D gene is possibly TRBD1 (6 bases). CDR1 and CDR2 (germline): SEHNR, FQNEAQ (reference sequence). There are 14 residues in the CDR3. V was cut by 3 bases and J by 2 bases, with 10 bases left in between. CDR3 sequence (DNA): TGTGCCAGCAGCTTGGGACAAGGGCAAGAGACCCAGTACTTC. It specifies CASSLGQGQETQYF. The whole variable domain, filled in from reference TRBV7-9 and TRBJ2-5, reads DTGVSQNPRHKITKRGQNVTFRCDPISEHNRLYWYRQTLGQGPEFLTYFQNEAQLEKSRLLSDRFSAERPKGSFSTLEIQRTEQGDSAMYLCASSLGQGQETQYFGPGTRLLVL.

The V and J genes are TRBV3-1 and TRBJ2-1; tentative D call: TRBD1 (5 bases). CDR3 length: 15 amino acids. Trimming took 8 bases from V and 2 from J, leaving 16 bases between them. Germline V CDR1 and CDR2: LGHDT, YNNKEL (reference sequence). The CDR3 reads CASGRGLATYNEQFF. CDR3 nucleotides: TGTGCCAGCGGTAGGGGCCTTGCAACCTACAATGAGCAGTTCTTC.